These 16 T cell receptor beta chains came from one sample sequenced in a study of T-cell reconstitution after alpha-beta-depleted transplantation in children. A library of TCRbeta sequences, prepared with unique molecular identifiers, was generated. TCRdb processed the PCR reads anew with MiXCR; each CDR3 protein has one entry. The table lists 230,000 or so distinct CDR3 sequences, around 12% of them singletons, with over 2% in the top ten. Sequencing used PBMCs from the stem cell graft donor, obtained from the stem cell graft. The receptor set was obtained from a human donor who donated a stem cell graft to a child with acute lymphoblastic leukemia.

This clonotype has a count of ten or more. The chain combines TRBV5-1 with TRBJ2-3, with 9 bases identical to TRBD1. The CDR3 runs to 15 residues. Germline V CDR1 and CDR2: SGHRS, YFSETQ. V lost 4 bases to trimming and J lost 4 bases; unmatched junction nucleotides: 7. In DNA, the CDR3 is TGCGCCAGCAGCGCGCGGACAGGGGAAGCAGATACGCAGTATTTT. This encodes CASSARTGEADTQYF.

This clonotype has only a few counts. This chain uses TRBV4-3 with TRBJ2-1; 9 bases are a match to TRBD2. This CDR3 spans 18 amino acids. The germline V gene has CDR1 LGHNA and CDR2 YSLEER. Germline trimming cut 1 base from V and 0 bases from J; bases unmatched to any gene: 7. The CDR3 nucleotides are TGCGCCAGCAGCCAAGGGGGACTAGCTTTTAGCTCCTACAATGAGCAGTTCTTC. It specifies CASSQGGLAFSSYNEQFF.

This clonotype appeared many times. As DNA, the CDR3 is TGTGCCAGCAGATGGATGGACACCATATATTTT. Its protein product is CASRWMDTIYF. This chain connects TRBV7-9 to TRBJ1-3; D is ambiguous. This CDR3 comprises 11 residues. The germline CDR1 and CDR2 sequences are SEHNR and FQNEAQ (reference sequence). Deletions cut 6 bases from V and 8 bases from J, with 8 bases between.

CDR3 region: CASSPDRITSYEQYF. CDR3 nucleotides: TGTGCCAGCTCACCCGACAGGATAACCTCCTACGAGCAGTACTTC. The chain is built from TRBV18 and TRBJ2-7; tentatively, D is TRBD1 (6 bases). The CDR3 totals 15 residues. Trimming cost V 3 bases and J 0 bases, with 12 bases left between them. CDR1 is KGHSH, CDR2 LQKENI, per germline.

There are a few counts of this clonotype. A much bigger clone sits one base away, suggesting this may be a read error. The CDR3 region is CTSSRISSVDYEVQDTQYF. CDR3 nucleotides: TGTACCAGCAGCAGAATTAGTAGTGTAGACTATGAGGTCCAAGATACGCAGTATTTT. This chain links TRBV7-4 with TRBJ2-3, with a weak D call TRBD2 (5 bases). In germline, CDR1 is SGHVT, CDR2 SQSDAQ. This CDR3 region has 19 residues.

On this clonotype: A much larger clone is a single base away; this may be a read error. The rearrangement uses TRBV7-3 and TRBJ1-2; D may be TRBD1 (6 bases). With 5 bases removed from V and 4 bases from J, the gap between germline ends came to 14 bases. In germline, CDR1 is SGHTA, CDR2 FQGTGA. The CDR3 consists of 14 residues. The CDR3 here is CASSPGHGTYGYTF. In DNA, the CDR3 is TGTGCCAGCAGCCCGGGACATGGGACCTATGGCTACACCTTC.

There are many counts of this clonotype. V usage is TRBV7-9 and J usage is TRBJ1-2; D uncertain. The CDR3 runs 13 residues. V lost 3 bases, J lost 6 bases, and 11 bases lay in between. Germline V gives CDR1 SEHNR, CDR2 FQNEAQ (reference sequence). The CDR3, as DNA: TGTGCCAGCAGCTTGCACGGGGATAATGGCTACACCTTC. Amino acid sequence: CASSLHGDNGYTF.

This clonotype has a count of ten or more. This chain joins TRBV12-3 or TRBV12-4 and TRBJ2-7; 8 bases are a match to TRBD1. The CDR3 consists of 15 residues. J lost 5 bases, V lost 2 bases, and 8 bases had no gene match. The CDR3 here is CASSLIGQGVNEQYF. For the CDR3, the DNA is TGTGCCAGCAGTTTAATCGGACAGGGTGTCAACGAGCAGTACTTC.

This clonotype was detected only a few times. V usage is TRBV3-1 and J usage is TRBJ1-1, with D possibly being TRBD1 (5 bases). Germline CDR1 reads LGHDT; CDR2 reads YNNKEL (reference sequence). This CDR3 comprises 14 residues. Trimming removed 5 bases from V and 0 bases from J, with 10 bases in between. The CDR3 nucleotides read TGTGCCAGCAGCGCGGGACGAATGAACACTGAAGCTTTCTTT. Translation: CASSAGRMNTEAFF.

In regard to this clonotype: This may be a read error: a much more frequent sequence differs by one nucleotide. This sequence joins TRBV7-9 and TRBJ2-7, with 14 bases aligning to TRBD2. From germline, CDR1 is SEHNR and CDR2 FQNEAQ (reference sequence). The CDR3 runs 14 residues. The CDR3 DNA is TGTGCCAGCGGGACTAGCGGGAGCTCCTGCGAGCAGTACTTC. This translates into CASGTSGSSCEQYF.

This clonotype occurred many times. This chain connects TRBV2 to TRBJ2-3, with 9 bases that match TRBD1. Trimming at V came to 8 bases and at J to 5 bases, leaving 17 bases not matched to a gene. CDR1 and CDR2 (germline): SNHLY, FYNNEI. This CDR3 contains 17 residues. The CDR3 here is CASQEKWGQGGRDTQYF. Here the CDR3 DNA reads TGTGCCAGCCAAGAGAAATGGGGACAGGGTGGGCGAGATACGCAGTATTTT.

The CDR3 protein is CASSHQPRYEQYF. Here the CDR3 DNA reads TGTGCCAGCAGCCACCAGCCCCGCTACGAGCAGTACTTC. The chain carries TRBV7-9 and TRBJ2-7; the D is unclear. Per germline, CDR1 SEHNR and CDR2 FQNEAQ (reference sequence). The V end lost 5 bases, the J end lost 3 bases, and 11 bases lay between the germline ends. This CDR3 has 13 amino acids.

This clonotype was seen many times. The chain is built from TRBV20-1 and TRBJ1-2; D is possibly TRBD1 (5 bases). Trimming pared 6 bases from V and 2 bases from J, leaving 10 bases between. This CDR3 is 12 amino acids long. CDR1 and CDR2 from the germline V gene are DFQATT and SNEGSKA (reference sequence). CDR3 in DNA: TGCAGTGCGAGGGGACGGAACTATGGCTACACCTTC. It translates to CSARGRNYGYTF.

This clonotype was counted at least ten times. The rearrangement uses TRBV7-2 and TRBJ1-3; weak D call: TRBD1 (5 bases). The germline V and J ends were trimmed by 0 bases and 4 bases, with 10 bases remaining between them. The CDR3 covers 15 residues. Germline CDR1 reads SGHTA; CDR2 reads FQGNSA. For the CDR3, the DNA is TGTGCCAGCAGCTTAGCCGACAGCAGGGGAAACACCATATATTTT. Residues: CASSLADSRGNTIYF.

Turning to this clonotype: A much bigger clone sits one base away, suggesting this may be a read error. The J gene is TRBJ1-2, the V gene TRBV7-2, with D possibly TRBD1 on 5 matching bases. This CDR3 region has 13 residues. Germline V CDR1 and CDR2: SGHTA, FQGNSA. CDR3 bases: TGTGCCAGCAGAAGGACAATGGCAGGTGGCTACATCTTC. Translated: CASRRTMAGGYIF.

The chain recombines TRBV7-3 with TRBJ1-3, with D hard to call. Germline loops: CDR1 SGHTA, CDR2 FQGTGA. Trimming removed 3 bases from V and 0 bases from J, with 9 bases in between. The CDR3 sequence is 15 residues long. CDR3 protein: CASSLGPASGNTIYF. The DNA for the CDR3 is TGTGCCAGCAGCTTGGGTCCAGCCTCTGGAAACACCATATATTTT.